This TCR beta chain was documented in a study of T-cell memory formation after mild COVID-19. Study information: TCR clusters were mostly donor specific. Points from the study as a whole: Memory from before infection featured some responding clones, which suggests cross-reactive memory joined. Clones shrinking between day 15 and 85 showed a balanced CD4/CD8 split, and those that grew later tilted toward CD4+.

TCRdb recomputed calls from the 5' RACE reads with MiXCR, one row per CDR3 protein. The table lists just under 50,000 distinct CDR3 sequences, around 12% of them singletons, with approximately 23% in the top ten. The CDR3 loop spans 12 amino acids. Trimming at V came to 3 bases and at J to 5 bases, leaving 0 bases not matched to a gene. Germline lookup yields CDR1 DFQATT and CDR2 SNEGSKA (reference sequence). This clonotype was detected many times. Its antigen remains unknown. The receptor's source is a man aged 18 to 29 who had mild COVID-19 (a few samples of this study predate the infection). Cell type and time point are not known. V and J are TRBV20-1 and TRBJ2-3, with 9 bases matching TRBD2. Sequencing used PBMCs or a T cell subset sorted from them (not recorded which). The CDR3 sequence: CSARRGGDTQYF. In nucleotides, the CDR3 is TGCAGTGCTAGGCGGGGGGGAGATACGCAGTATTTT.